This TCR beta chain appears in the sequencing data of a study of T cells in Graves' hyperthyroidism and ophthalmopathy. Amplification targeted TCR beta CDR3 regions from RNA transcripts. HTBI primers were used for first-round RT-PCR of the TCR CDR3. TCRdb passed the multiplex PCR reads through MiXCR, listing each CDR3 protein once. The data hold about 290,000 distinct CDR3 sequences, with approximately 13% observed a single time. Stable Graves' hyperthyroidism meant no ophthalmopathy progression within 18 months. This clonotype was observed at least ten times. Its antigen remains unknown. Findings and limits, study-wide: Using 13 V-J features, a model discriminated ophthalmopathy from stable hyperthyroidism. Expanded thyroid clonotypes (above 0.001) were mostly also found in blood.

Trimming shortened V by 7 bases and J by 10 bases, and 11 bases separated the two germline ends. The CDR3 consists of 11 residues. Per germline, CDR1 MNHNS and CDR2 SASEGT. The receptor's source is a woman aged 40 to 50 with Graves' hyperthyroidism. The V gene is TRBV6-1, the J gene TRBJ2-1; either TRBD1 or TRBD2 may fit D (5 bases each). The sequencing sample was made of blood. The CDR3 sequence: CASIHGGEQFF. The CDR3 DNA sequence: TGTGCCAGCATCCATGGGGGAGAGCAGTTCTTC.